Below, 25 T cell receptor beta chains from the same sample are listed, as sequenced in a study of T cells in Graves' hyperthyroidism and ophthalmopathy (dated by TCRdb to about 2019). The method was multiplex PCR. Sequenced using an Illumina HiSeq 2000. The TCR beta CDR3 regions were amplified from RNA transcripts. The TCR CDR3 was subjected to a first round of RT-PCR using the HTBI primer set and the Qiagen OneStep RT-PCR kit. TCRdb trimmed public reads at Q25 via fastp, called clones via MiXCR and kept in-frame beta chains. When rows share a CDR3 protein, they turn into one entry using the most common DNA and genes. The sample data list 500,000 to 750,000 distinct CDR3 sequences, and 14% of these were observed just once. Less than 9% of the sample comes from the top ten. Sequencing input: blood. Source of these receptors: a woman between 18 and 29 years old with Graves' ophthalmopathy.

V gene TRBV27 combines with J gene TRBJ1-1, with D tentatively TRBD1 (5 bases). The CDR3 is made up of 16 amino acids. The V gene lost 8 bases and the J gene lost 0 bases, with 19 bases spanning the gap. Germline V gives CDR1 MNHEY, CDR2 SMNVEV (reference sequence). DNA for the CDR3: TGTGCCAGCGGACAACAGGTCCGAGGCCTGAACACTGAAGCTTTCTTT. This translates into CASGQQVRGLNTEAFF.

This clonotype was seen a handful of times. The CDR3 sequence: CASSGYRGEGETQYF. The CDR3, as DNA: TGTGCCAGCAGCGGTTACAGGGGGGAAGGAGAGACCCAGTACTTC. The chain uses TRBV9 and TRBJ2-5; 8 bases agree with TRBD1. The CDR3 consists of 15 residues. CDR1 and CDR2 (germline): SGDLS, YYNGEE. The junction had 8 bases not matched to a gene; V was cut back by 3 bases and J by 4 bases.

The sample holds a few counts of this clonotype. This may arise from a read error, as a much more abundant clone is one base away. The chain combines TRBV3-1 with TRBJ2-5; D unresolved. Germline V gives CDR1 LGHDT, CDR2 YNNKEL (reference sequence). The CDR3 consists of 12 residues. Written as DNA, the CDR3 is TGTGACAGCAGCCGCTCCTGGGAGACCCAGTACTTC. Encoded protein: CDSSRSWETQYF.

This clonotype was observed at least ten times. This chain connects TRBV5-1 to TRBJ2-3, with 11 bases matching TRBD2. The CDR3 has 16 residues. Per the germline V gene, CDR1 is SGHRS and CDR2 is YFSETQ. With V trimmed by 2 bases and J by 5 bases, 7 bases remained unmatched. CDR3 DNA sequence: TGCGCCAGCAGCTTCCGGACTAGCGGGCAAGGAGATACGCAGTATTTT. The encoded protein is CASSFRTSGQGDTQYF.

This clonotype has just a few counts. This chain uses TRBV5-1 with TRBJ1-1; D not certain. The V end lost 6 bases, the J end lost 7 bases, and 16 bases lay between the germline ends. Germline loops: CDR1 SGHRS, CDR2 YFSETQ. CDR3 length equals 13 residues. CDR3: CASKNPSGFEAFF. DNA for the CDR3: TGCGCCAGCAAGAACCCATCAGGTTTTGAAGCTTTCTTT.

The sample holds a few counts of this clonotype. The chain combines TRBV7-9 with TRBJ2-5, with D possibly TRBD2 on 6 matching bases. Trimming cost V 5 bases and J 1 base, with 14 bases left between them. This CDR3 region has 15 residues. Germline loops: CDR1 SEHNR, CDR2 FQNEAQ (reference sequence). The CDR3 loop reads CASSPEGRPQETQYF. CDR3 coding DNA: TGTGCCAGCAGCCCCGAGGGGAGGCCCCAAGAGACCCAGTACTTC.

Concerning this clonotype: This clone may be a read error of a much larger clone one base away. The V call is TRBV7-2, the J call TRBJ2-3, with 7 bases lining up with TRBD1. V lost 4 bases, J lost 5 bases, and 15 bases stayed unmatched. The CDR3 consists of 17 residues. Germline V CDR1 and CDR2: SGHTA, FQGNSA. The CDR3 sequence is CASSSRVGGAAIDTQYF. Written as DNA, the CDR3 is TGTGCCAGCAGCTCCCGGGTAGGGGGCGCAGCAATAGATACGCAGTATTTT.

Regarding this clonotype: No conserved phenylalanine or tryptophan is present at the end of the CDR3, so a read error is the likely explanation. The chain's CDR3 is CASSLGHKGWPPYNEQFS. The CDR3 nucleotides read TGTGCCAGCAGCTTGGGGCACAAGGGATGGCCCCCCTACAATGAGCAGTTCTCC. The chain is built from TRBV5-1 and TRBJ2-1, with a tentative D call TRBD1 (5 bases). Germline assignment: CDR1 SGHRS and CDR2 YFSETQ. The CDR3 length is 18 residues.

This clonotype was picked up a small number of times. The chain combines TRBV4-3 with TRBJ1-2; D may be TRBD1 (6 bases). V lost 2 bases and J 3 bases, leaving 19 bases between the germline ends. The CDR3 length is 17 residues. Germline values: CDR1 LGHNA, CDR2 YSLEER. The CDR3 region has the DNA TGCGCCAGCAGCCAAACGTATTGGGGGGGCCGCTACTATGGCTACACCTTC. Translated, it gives CASSQTYWGGRYYGYTF.

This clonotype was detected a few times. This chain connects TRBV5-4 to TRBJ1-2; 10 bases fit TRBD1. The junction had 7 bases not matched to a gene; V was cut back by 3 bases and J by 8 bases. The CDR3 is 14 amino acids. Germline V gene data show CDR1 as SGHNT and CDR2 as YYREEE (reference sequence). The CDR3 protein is CASSYETGGGGYTF. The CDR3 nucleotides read TGTGCCAGCAGCTACGAGACAGGGGGCGGCGGCTACACCTTC.

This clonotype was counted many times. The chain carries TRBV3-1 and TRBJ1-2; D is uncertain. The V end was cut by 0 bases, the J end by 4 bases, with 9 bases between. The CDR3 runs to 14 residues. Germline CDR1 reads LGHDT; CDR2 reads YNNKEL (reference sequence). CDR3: CASSQESQTYGYTF. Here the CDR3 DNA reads TGTGCCAGCAGCCAAGAGTCCCAGACCTATGGCTACACCTTC.

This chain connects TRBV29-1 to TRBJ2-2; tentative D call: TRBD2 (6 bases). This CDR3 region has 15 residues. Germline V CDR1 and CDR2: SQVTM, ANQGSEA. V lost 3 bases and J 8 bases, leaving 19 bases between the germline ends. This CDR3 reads CSVELWAGLRGELFF. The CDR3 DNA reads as TGCAGCGTTGAGCTCTGGGCGGGACTTCGGGGGGAGCTGTTTTTT.

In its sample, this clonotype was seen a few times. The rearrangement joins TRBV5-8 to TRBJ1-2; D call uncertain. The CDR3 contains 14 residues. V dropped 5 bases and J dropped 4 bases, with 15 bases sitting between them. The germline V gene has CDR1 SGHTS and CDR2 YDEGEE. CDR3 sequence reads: CASRPMGLGYGYTF. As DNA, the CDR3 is TGTGCCAGCAGACCCATGGGGTTGGGCTATGGCTACACCTTC.

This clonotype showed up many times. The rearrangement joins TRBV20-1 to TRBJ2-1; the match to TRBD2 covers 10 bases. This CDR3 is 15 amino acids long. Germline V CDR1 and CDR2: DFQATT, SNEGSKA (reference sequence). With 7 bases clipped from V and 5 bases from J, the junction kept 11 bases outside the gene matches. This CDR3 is CSVDGSGRPNNEQFF. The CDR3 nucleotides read TGCAGTGTAGATGGTAGCGGGAGGCCCAACAATGAGCAGTTCTTC.

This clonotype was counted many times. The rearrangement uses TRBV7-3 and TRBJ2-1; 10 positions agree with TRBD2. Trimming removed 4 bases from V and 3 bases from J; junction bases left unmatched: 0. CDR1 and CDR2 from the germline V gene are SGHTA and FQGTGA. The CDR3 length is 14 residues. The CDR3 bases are TGTGCCAGCAGCTCTAGCGGGAGCTACAATGAGCAGTTCTTC. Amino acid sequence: CASSSSGSYNEQFF.

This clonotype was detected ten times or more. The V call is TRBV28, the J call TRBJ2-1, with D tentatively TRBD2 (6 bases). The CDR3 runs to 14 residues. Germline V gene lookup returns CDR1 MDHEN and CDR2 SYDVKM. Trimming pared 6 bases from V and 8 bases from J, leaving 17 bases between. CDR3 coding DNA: TGTGCCAGCAGGCCTTATCTAGCGAACCATGAGCAGTTCTTC. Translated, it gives CASRPYLANHEQFF. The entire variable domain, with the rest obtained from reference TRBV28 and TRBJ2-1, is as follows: DVKVTQSSRYLVKRTGEKVFLECVQDMDHENMFWYRQDPGLGLRLIYFSYDVKMKEKGDIPEGYSVSREKKERFSLILESASTNQTSMYLCASRPYLANHEQFFGPGTRLTVL.

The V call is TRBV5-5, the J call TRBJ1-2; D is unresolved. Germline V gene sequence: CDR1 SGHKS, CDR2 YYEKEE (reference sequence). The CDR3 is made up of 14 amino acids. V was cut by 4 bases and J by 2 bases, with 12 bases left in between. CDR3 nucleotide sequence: TGTGCCAGCAGCGGTAGACCCGCCAACTATGGCTACACCTTC. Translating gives CASSGRPANYGYTF.

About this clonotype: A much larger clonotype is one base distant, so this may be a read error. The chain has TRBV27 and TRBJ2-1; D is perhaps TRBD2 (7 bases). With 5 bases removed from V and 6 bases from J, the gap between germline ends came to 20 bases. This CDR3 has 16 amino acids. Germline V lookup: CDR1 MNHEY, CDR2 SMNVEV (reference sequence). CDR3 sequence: CASSTWRGGIRNEQFF. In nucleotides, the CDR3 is TGTGCCAGCAGTACTTGGAGGGGGGGAATCCGCAATGAGCAGTTCTTC.

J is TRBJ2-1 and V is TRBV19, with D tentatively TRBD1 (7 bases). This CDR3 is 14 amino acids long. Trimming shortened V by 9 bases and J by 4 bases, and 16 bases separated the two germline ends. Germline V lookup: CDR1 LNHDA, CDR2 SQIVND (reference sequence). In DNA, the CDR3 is TGTGCCAGCGGAGGGGGCGTTCGGTACAATGAGCAGTTCTTC. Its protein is CASGGGVRYNEQFF.

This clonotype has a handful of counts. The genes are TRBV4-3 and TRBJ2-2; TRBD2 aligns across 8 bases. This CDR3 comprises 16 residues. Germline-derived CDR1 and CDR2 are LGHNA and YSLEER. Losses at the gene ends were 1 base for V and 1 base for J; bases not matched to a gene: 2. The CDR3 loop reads CASSQGSGRNTGELFF. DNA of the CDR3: TGCGCCAGCAGCCAAGGGAGCGGGAGGAACACCGGGGAGCTGTTTTTT.

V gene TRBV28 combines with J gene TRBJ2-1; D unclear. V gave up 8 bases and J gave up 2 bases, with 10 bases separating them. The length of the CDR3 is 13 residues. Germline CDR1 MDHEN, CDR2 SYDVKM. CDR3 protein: CASGRTTYNEQFF. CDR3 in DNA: TGTGCCAGCGGGCGTACCACCTACAATGAGCAGTTCTTC. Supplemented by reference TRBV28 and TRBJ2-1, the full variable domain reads DVKVTQSSRYLVKRTGEKVFLECVQDMDHENMFWYRQDPGLGLRLIYFSYDVKMKEKGDIPEGYSVSREKKERFSLILESASTNQTSMYLCASGRTTYNEQFFGPGTRLTVL.

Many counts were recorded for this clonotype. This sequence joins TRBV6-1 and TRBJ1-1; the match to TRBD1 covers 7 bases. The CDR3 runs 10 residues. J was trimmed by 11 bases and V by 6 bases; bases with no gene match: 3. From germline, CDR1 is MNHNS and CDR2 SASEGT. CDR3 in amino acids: CASRDRRAFF. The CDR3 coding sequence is TGTGCCAGCAGGGACAGGCGGGCTTTCTTT.

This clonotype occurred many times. The CDR3 DNA sequence: TGTGCCAGCACCCCGCATCCCAAGCGCAATGAGCAGTTCTTC. This translates into CASTPHPKRNEQFF. The chain is built from TRBV6-2 or TRBV6-3 and TRBJ2-1, with D unclear. V dropped 7 bases and J dropped 6 bases, with 16 bases sitting between them. Per germline, CDR1 MNHEY and CDR2 SVGEGT. CDR3 size: 14 residues.

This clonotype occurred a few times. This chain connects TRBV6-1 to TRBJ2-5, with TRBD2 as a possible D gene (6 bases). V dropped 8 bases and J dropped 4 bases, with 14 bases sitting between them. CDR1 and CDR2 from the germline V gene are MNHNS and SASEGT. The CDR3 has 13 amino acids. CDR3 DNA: TGTGCCAGCGGCCGGGGGACTTTAGAGACCCAGTACTTC. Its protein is CASGRGTLETQYF.

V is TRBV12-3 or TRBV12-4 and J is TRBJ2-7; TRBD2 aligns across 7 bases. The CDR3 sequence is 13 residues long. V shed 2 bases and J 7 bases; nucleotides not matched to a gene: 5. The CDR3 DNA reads TGTGCCAGCAGTTTACGCTCGGGGGGTGAGCAGTACTTC. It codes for CASSLRSGGEQYF.